This TCR beta chain was obtained from a study of cytomegalovirus exposure and HLA in healthy donors. Study results and limitations: With further analysis later on, most CMV-associated TCR beta chains appeared HLA-restricted.

13 Jbeta primers and 60 Vbeta primers were used for the PCR. Libraries were prepared by immunoSEQ multiplex PCR; TCRdb keeps only in-frame clonotypes and omits some of them. The data contain some 110,000 clones, 55% to 65% of them seen just once; the ten biggest clones take up roughly 10%. With respect to this clone: The antigen is undetermined.

The CDR3 runs to 13 residues. In germline, CDR1 is SQVTM, CDR2 ANQGSEA. The genes are TRBV29-1 and TRBJ2-5, with 10 bases matching TRBD1. The DNA end is more similar to TRBJ2-7, so the J call may be wrong. The sequenced sample was PBMCs. This sequence was found in a woman in her forties in good health and CMV-seropositive. The CDR3 region has the DNA TGCAGCGTAGCTAGGGACAGGGGTTACGAGCAGTACTTC. Protein: CSVARDRGYEQYF.